The 32 T cell receptor beta chains listed next were all sequenced from one sample in a study of T cell clonotyping in hematopoietic cell transplantation. Sequencing was performed with immunoSEQ multiplex PCR; in TCRdb, only in-frame clones are kept and a portion is missing. The repertoire holds about 12,000 clones, under 55% seen once, with around 9.9% in the top ten. Sequenced input: peripheral blood mononuclear cells. These receptors all stem from a man aged 50 to 59 in good health. Some clones in this sample may be carry-over from other donors' samples.

CDR3 loop: CAWTNRGTSGTISSYNEQFF. DNA for the CDR3: TGTGCCTGGACTAATCGCGGGACTAGCGGGACCATAAGCTCCTACAATGAGCAGTTCTTC. This chain links TRBV30 with TRBJ2-1; 13 bases align to TRBD2. This CDR3 comprises 20 residues. The J segment lost 0 bases and the V segment lost 4 bases, leaving 15 bases of the junction unmatched. CDR1 GTSNPN and CDR2 SVGIG come from the germline V gene (reference sequence).

The chain combines TRBV19 with TRBJ1-5; D gene ambiguous. The germline V gene encodes CDR1 LNHDA and CDR2 SQIVND (reference sequence). The CDR3 totals 13 residues. V was pared by 5 bases and J by 5 bases, with 10 bases between. The CDR3: CASSLGRYQPQHF. DNA for the CDR3: TGTGCCAGTAGTTTAGGGCGGTATCAGCCCCAGCATTTT.

The gene calls are TRBV7-9 and TRBJ2-7; 9 bases match TRBD1. Germline CDR1 SEHNR, CDR2 FQNEAQ (reference sequence). The CDR3 covers 14 residues. The J segment lost 5 bases and the V segment lost 4 bases, leaving 6 bases of the junction unmatched. The CDR3 region has the DNA TGTGCCAGCAGCTCCGGACAGGGGCTGCACGAGCAGTACTTC. It yields the protein CASSSGQGLHEQYF.

As DNA, the CDR3 is TGTGCCAGCAGCGGTGGGGGGGGGAGCTCCTACGAGCAGTACTTC. Amino acid sequence: CASSGGGGSSYEQYF. The chain links TRBV6-1 to TRBJ2-7; 7 bases agree with TRBD2. The CDR3 contains 15 residues. J gave up 0 bases and V 6 bases, and 8 bases lay outside the gene matches. Germline V gene sequence: CDR1 MNHNS, CDR2 SASEGT.

In this sample, this clone turned up a few times. The chain is built from TRBV6-1 and TRBJ1-5, with D unresolved. This CDR3 is 11 amino acids long. Deletions cut 0 bases from V and 7 bases from J, with 1 base between. Germline CDR1 and CDR2: MNHNS and SASEGT. The CDR3 spells CASSEAQPQHF. In nucleotides, the CDR3 is TGTGCCAGCAGTGAAGCACAGCCCCAGCATTTT.

This chain joins TRBV14 and TRBJ1-2; 9 positions match TRBD1. CDR1 is SGHDN and CDR2 is FVKESK in the germline V gene. V shed 5 bases and J 2 bases; nucleotides not matched to a gene: 6. CDR3 size: 15 residues. The CDR3 protein is CASSYGQGLNYGYTF. CDR3 sequence (DNA): TGTGCCAGCAGCTACGGACAGGGGCTGAACTATGGCTACACCTTC.

The chain carries TRBV29-1 and TRBJ2-4, with 10 bases fitting TRBD2. The CDR3 sequence is 15 residues long. Germline V CDR1 and CDR2: SQVTM, ANQGSEA. The trim removed 1 base at V and 8 bases at J, leaving 8 bases unmatched. The CDR3 coding sequence is TGCAGCGTTGAAGGGGCTAGCGGGAGAGGTGACATTCAGTACTTC. This encodes CSVEGASGRGDIQYF.

This clone was found a few times. J is TRBJ1-2 and V is TRBV30; D remains unclear. The V gene lost 4 bases and the J gene lost 8 bases, with 14 bases spanning the gap. CDR3 length equals 12 residues. CDR1 is GTSNPN and CDR2 is SVGIG in the germline V gene (reference sequence). In nucleotides, the CDR3 is TGTGCCTGGAAAGTCGGAGTACGAGGCTACACCTTC. Amino acids: CAWKVGVRGYTF.

This chain's CDR3 is CSVGPQQILVETQYF. The CDR3 DNA sequence: TGCAGCGTTGGGCCGCAACAGATACTCGTGGAGACCCAGTACTTC. The chain has TRBV29-1 and TRBJ2-5; no reliable D call. The CDR3 covers 15 residues. Trimming took 4 bases from V and 5 from J, leaving 20 bases between them. Germline V lookup: CDR1 SQVTM, CDR2 ANQGSEA.

J is TRBJ2-2 and V is TRBV5-1; D is uncertain. The germline gives CDR1 SGHRS, CDR2 YFSETQ. Trimming removed 10 bases at V and 4 bases at J, with 5 bases between. CDR3 length equals 10 residues. For the CDR3, the DNA is TGCGCCGGTCTCACCGGGGAGCTGTTTTTT. Translation: CAGLTGELFF.

This chain uses TRBV5-4 with TRBJ2-7; the D is unclear. Trimming shortened V by 5 bases and J by 6 bases, and 12 bases separated the two germline ends. Germline V gene data show CDR1 as SGHNT and CDR2 as YYREEE (reference sequence). The CDR3 spans 12 residues. CDR3 DNA sequence: TGTGCCAGCAGTTTTCACGAGTCCGAGCAGTACTTC. Translating it yields CASSFHESEQYF. The whole variable domain, remainder taken from reference TRBV5-4 and TRBJ2-7, is ETGVTQSPTHLIKTRGQQVTLRCSSQSGHNTVSWYQQALGQGPQFIFQYYREEENGRGNFPPRFSGLQFPNYSSELNVNALELDDSALYLCASSFHESEQYFGPGTRLTVT.

The chain links TRBV5-8 to TRBJ2-3; a possible D gene is TRBD1 (5 bases). This CDR3 is 12 amino acids long. V was pared by 4 bases and J by 5 bases, with 8 bases between. In germline, CDR1 is SGHTS, CDR2 YDEGEE. The CDR3 region is CASSQGVDTQYF. The CDR3 DNA follows: TGTGCCAGCAGCCAAGGGGTAGATACGCAGTATTTT.

This sequence joins TRBV5-1 and TRBJ2-5, with D uncertain. CDR1 is SGHRS and CDR2 is YFSETQ in the germline V gene. The CDR3 consists of 11 residues. V was trimmed by 3 bases and J by 0 bases, leaving 0 bases between them. Written as DNA, the CDR3 is TGCGCCAGCAGCTACCAAGAGACCCAGTACTTC. Encoded protein: CASSYQETQYF.

This sequence joins TRBV30 and TRBJ2-7, with 8 bases lining up with TRBD1. Germline V CDR1 and CDR2: GTSNPN, SVGIG (reference sequence). Trimming at V came to 4 bases and at J to 1 base, leaving 9 bases not matched to a gene. The CDR3 loop spans 15 amino acids. The CDR3: CAWNQRQGRSYEQYF. Written as DNA, the CDR3 is TGTGCCTGGAACCAGAGACAGGGGAGGTCCTACGAGCAGTACTTC.

With regard to this clone: A read error may account for a junction end that differs from germline. For the CDR3, the DNA is TGTGCCAGCAGTGATCTCGACAGCAACTTT. Protein: CASSDLDSNF. The chain combines TRBV6-1 with TRBJ1-5, with a weak D call TRBD1 (5 bases). This CDR3 is 10 amino acids long. Germline V CDR1 and CDR2: MNHNS, SASEGT.

The chain carries TRBV19 and TRBJ2-2; D is ambiguous. Germline-derived CDR1 and CDR2 are LNHDA and SQIVND (reference sequence). The germline V and J ends were trimmed by 3 bases and 2 bases, with 13 bases remaining between them. The CDR3 covers 16 residues. The CDR3 nucleotides are TGTGCCAGTAGTATTCGTCGGGCAGGTAACACCGGGGAGCTGTTTTTT. It encodes CASSIRRAGNTGELFF.

The J gene is TRBJ2-1, the V gene TRBV29-1, with TRBD2 identical over 12 bases. This CDR3 comprises 15 residues. Per germline, CDR1 SQVTM and CDR2 ANQGSEA. Trimming at V came to 6 bases and at J to 6 bases, leaving 9 bases not matched to a gene. CDR3 amino acids: CSVPRLAGATNEQFF. For the CDR3, the DNA is TGCAGCGTCCCGAGACTAGCGGGAGCGACCAATGAGCAGTTCTTC.

The chain combines TRBV28 with TRBJ2-7; perhaps TRBD1 as D (5 bases). Per the germline V gene, CDR1 is MDHEN and CDR2 is SYDVKM. The CDR3 contains 14 residues. The ends were cut back, 5 bases at V and 3 bases at J, with 14 bases in the middle. The CDR3 region has the DNA TGTGCCAGCAGTCCCCCAGGGTGGATCTACGAGCAGTACTTC. This sequence encodes CASSPPGWIYEQYF.

This chain uses TRBV5-1 with TRBJ1-2; D gene uncertain. This CDR3 spans 13 amino acids. In germline, CDR1 is SGHRS, CDR2 YFSETQ. Deletions cut 1 base from V and 6 bases from J, with 10 bases between. The CDR3 region has the DNA TGCGCCAGCAGCTTGAGACCCGGTGATGGCTACACCTTC. It translates to CASSLRPGDGYTF.

V and J are TRBV6-4 and TRBJ2-2; D unclear. This CDR3 region has 15 residues. The V end lost 0 bases, the J end lost 4 bases, and 9 bases lay between the germline ends. Germline CDR1 and CDR2: MRHNA and SNTAGT. CDR3 in DNA: TGTGCCAGCAGTGACTCGAACGGCGGCACCGGGGAGCTGTTTTTT. Translating gives CASSDSNGGTGELFF.

This sequence joins TRBV5-4 and TRBJ1-1; D ambiguous. The germline CDR1 and CDR2 sequences are SGHNT and YYREEE (reference sequence). V was pared by 3 bases and J by 1 base, with 10 bases between. This CDR3 contains 14 residues. CDR3 residues: CASSWTMGNTEAFF. The DNA for the CDR3 is TGTGCCAGCAGCTGGACCATGGGGAACACTGAAGCTTTCTTT.

The V gene is TRBV30, the J gene TRBJ1-2, with a weak D call TRBD1 (5 bases). Germline V CDR1 and CDR2: GTSNPN, SVGIG (reference sequence). With 3 bases removed from V and 8 bases from J, the gap between germline ends came to 10 bases. The CDR3 contains 11 residues. In nucleotides, the CDR3 is TGTGCCTGGAGCAGGAGGGGCGGCTACACCTTC. The encoded protein is CAWSRRGGYTF.

The J gene is TRBJ2-7, the V gene TRBV2; 8 bases are a match to TRBD1. This CDR3 has 14 residues. J lost 2 bases, V lost 6 bases, and 6 bases had no gene match. Germline V lookup: CDR1 SNHLY, CDR2 FYNNEI. In DNA form, the CDR3 reads TGTGCCAGCAGCCCGGGACAGGCAACCTACGAGCAGTACTTC. Amino acid sequence: CASSPGQATYEQYF.

The V call is TRBV4-2, the J call TRBJ2-1, with TRBD1 as a possible D gene (5 bases). CDR1 is LGHNA, CDR2 YNFKEQ, per germline. The CDR3 runs to 13 residues. Deletions cut 1 base from V and 6 bases from J, with 7 bases between. The CDR3: CASSQVRGNEQFF. CDR3 nucleotides: TGTGCCAGCAGCCAAGTAAGGGGCAATGAGCAGTTCTTC.

This chain connects TRBV7-9 to TRBJ2-2; D remains unclear. V was shortened by 2 bases and J by 2 bases, with 6 bases between the two germline ends. Per germline, CDR1 SEHNR and CDR2 FQNEAQ (reference sequence). The CDR3 totals 14 residues. The chain's CDR3 is CASSLNPNTGELFF. The CDR3 DNA reads TGTGCCAGCAGCTTAAACCCCAACACCGGGGAGCTGTTTTTT.

Comments on this clone: Germline and junction disagree at one end, which may indicate a read error. V and J are TRBV19 and TRBJ1-5; the D gene is possibly TRBD1 (6 bases). Germline lookup yields CDR1 LNHDA and CDR2 SQIVND (reference sequence). The CDR3 runs 13 residues. The CDR3 spells CAGSSQGSQPQHF. In DNA, the CDR3 is TGTGCCGGTAGTAGCCAGGGGAGCCAGCCCCAGCATTTT.

This clone was seen a single time. The chain recombines TRBV6-5 with TRBJ1-2, with 7 bases matching TRBD1. CDR1 MNHEY and CDR2 SVGAGI come from the germline V gene. J was trimmed by 5 bases and V by 6 bases; bases with no gene match: 6. The CDR3 sequence is 13 residues long. CDR3 sequence reads: CASSKTGNYGYTF. CDR3 DNA sequence: TGTGCCAGCAGCAAGACAGGGAATTATGGCTACACCTTC.

J is TRBJ1-1 and V is TRBV9; D remains ambiguous. There are 13 residues in the CDR3. Germline CDR1 SGDLS, CDR2 YYNGEE. Trimming removed 0 bases from V and 1 base from J, with 4 bases in between. The CDR3: CASSVGKNTEAFF. CDR3 DNA: TGTGCCAGCAGCGTAGGAAAGAACACTGAAGCTTTCTTT.

This clone was picked up a small number of times. This rearrangement joins TRBV5-5 to TRBJ2-6, with TRBD1 as a possible D gene (6 bases). This CDR3 has 14 amino acids. CDR1 and CDR2 (germline): SGHKS, YYEKEE (reference sequence). V lost 5 bases and J lost 9, with 15 bases in between. CDR3 protein: CASRPGETINVLTF. The CDR3 DNA sequence: TGTGCCAGCAGACCAGGGGAAACCATCAACGTCCTGACTTTC. The whole variable domain, filled in from reference TRBV5-5 and TRBJ2-6, reads DAGVTQSPTHLIKTRGQQVTLRCSPISGHKSVSWYQQVLGQGPQFIFQYYEKEERGRGNFPDRFSARQFPNYSSELNVNALLLGDSALYLCASRPGETINVLTFGAGSRLTVL.

CDR3 region: CASSRGSQETQYF. CDR3 nucleotides: TGTGCCAGCAGCAGGGGGTCCCAAGAGACCCAGTACTTC. The chain combines TRBV9 with TRBJ2-5; D possibly corresponds to TRBD1 (6 bases). Germline-derived CDR1 and CDR2 are SGDLS and YYNGEE. This CDR3 has 13 residues. The germline V and J ends were trimmed by 4 bases and 1 base, with 8 bases remaining between them.

This clone appeared a single time. The V and J genes are TRBV30 and TRBJ2-5; D gene unclear. Germline values: CDR1 GTSNPN, CDR2 SVGIG (reference sequence). The CDR3 loop spans 17 amino acids. V lost 2 bases, J lost 6 bases, and 25 bases lay in between. Here the CDR3 DNA reads TGTGCCTGGAGTCACACCGGTTTCTCAATGTCCTCGAAGACCCAGTACTTC. It codes for CAWSHTGFSMSSKTQYF.

The CDR3 reads CASSLRLAGGTSPLHF. The CDR3 coding sequence is TGTGCCAGCAGCTTAAGGTTGGCAGGGGGCACTTCACCCCTCCACTTT. The chain is built from TRBV7-3 and TRBJ1-6, with 8 bases identical to TRBD1. CDR1 is SGHTA and CDR2 is FQGTGA in the germline V gene. J lost 9 bases, V lost 1 base, and 8 bases had no gene match. This CDR3 has 16 residues.